These 28 T cell receptor beta chains were sequenced from one sample in a study of T cell changes during pregnancy in multiple sclerosis. Clones were read by immunoSEQ multiplex PCR, and TCRdb kept only the in-frame ones, dropping some. The sample lists roughly 93,000 clones; 90% to 95% were seen once. Sequenced here: peripheral blood, sampled after pregnancy. Receptors were obtained from a female donor in good health, enrolled as a control in a pregnancy study.

V and J are TRBV12-5 and TRBJ2-7; 10 nucleotides match TRBD1. Germline trimming cut 2 bases from V and 0 bases from J; bases unmatched to any gene: 4. The CDR3 is made up of 16 amino acids. Germline V CDR1 and CDR2: LGHNT, FRNRAP. CDR3 in amino acids: CASGLSTGGYSYEQYF. Here the CDR3 DNA reads TGTGCTAGTGGTTTGTCGACAGGGGGCTACTCCTACGAGCAGTACTTC.

CDR3 in DNA: TGCGCCAGCAGCCCCACGGGGGGCTATGGCTACACCTTC. Translating gives CASSPTGGYGYTF. The rearrangement joins TRBV10-2 to TRBJ1-2; a weak D match, TRBD1 (5 bases). V lost 6 bases to trimming and J lost 4 bases, with 12 bases between them. Germline V lookup: CDR1 WSHSY, CDR2 SAAADI. The CDR3 spans 13 residues.

The chain uses TRBV6-6 and TRBJ2-7; 7 nucleotides line up with TRBD2. The junction had 5 bases not matched to a gene; V was cut back by 2 bases and J by 1 base. Germline CDR1 and CDR2: MNHNY and SVGAGI (reference sequence). The CDR3 is 15 amino acids. The CDR3 reads CASSYARGSSYEQYF. The CDR3 DNA is TGTGCCAGCAGTTACGCTCGCGGGAGTTCCTACGAGCAGTACTTC.

The chain employs TRBV30 and TRBJ1-6, with a tentative D call TRBD1 (6 bases). Germline V CDR1 and CDR2: GTSNPN, SVGIG (reference sequence). With 0 bases removed from V and 11 bases from J, the gap between germline ends came to 8 bases. This CDR3 spans 12 amino acids. DNA of the CDR3: TGTGCCTGGAGTGTACCAGGGGCACCCCTCCACTTT. Amino acid sequence: CAWSVPGAPLHF.

The chain carries TRBV5-1 and TRBJ2-7; D is possibly TRBD1 (7 bases). The CDR3 spans 13 residues. The V end was cut by 3 bases, the J end by 6 bases, with 13 bases between. The V gene's germline CDR1 is SGHRS and CDR2 YFSETQ. The CDR3 sequence: CASSSFQGGEQYF. The CDR3 nucleotides are TGCGCCAGCAGCTCGTTTCAGGGGGGCGAGCAGTACTTC.

To note about this clone: The limits of the CDR3 on the DNA are not certain, so only TCRdb's listed CDR3 is given. This chain links TRBV6-1 with TRBJ2-5; the table assigns TRBD1, which was not confirmed against the DNA. The CDR3 extends over 14 residues, inclusive of both ends. CDR1 MNHNS and CDR2 SASEGT come from the germline V gene. CDR3 protein: CASSEWGTGAEEYF.

V and J are TRBV18 and TRBJ1-1; TRBD1 might be the D (6 bases). Trimming removed 2 bases at V and 7 bases at J, with 17 bases between. Germline V gene lookup returns CDR1 KGHSH and CDR2 LQKENI. The CDR3 consists of 15 residues. Here the CDR3 DNA reads TGTGCCAGCTCACCAACGGACAGCATTGGACATGAAGCTTTCTTT. This codes for CASSPTDSIGHEAFF. Looking up the rest from reference TRBV18 and TRBJ1-1 gives the full variable domain: NAGVMQNPRHLVRRRGQEARLRCSPMKGHSHVYWYRQLPEEGLKFMVYLQKENIIDESGMPKERFSAEFPKEGPSILRIQQVVRGDSAAYFCASSPTDSIGHEAFFGQGTRLTVV.

For the CDR3, the DNA is TGTGCCAGCAGCGTCGATGAGCAGTTCTTC. Its protein is CASSVDEQFF. This chain links TRBV2 with TRBJ2-1; D not certain. The germline gives CDR1 SNHLY, CDR2 FYNNEI. The CDR3 totals 10 residues. The V and J ends lost 6 bases and 8 bases respectively, with 5 bases between them. Full variable domain (missing parts from reference TRBV2 and TRBJ2-1): EPEVTQTPSHQVTQMGQEVILRCVPISNHLYFYWYRQILGQKVEFLVSFYNNEISEKSEIFDDQFSVERPDGSNFTLKIRSTKLEDSAMYFCASSVDEQFFGPGTRLTVL.

The chain is built from TRBV6-1 and TRBJ2-3; no reliable D call. CDR3 size: 15 residues. Germline V gene sequence: CDR1 MNHNS, CDR2 SASEGT. The V gene lost 7 bases and the J gene lost 0 bases, with 14 bases spanning the gap. CDR3 amino acids: CASNGKSASTDTQYF. As DNA, the CDR3 is TGTGCCAGCAATGGCAAAAGCGCGAGCACAGATACGCAGTATTTT.

This clone was seen a few times. This chain joins TRBV6-5 and TRBJ1-3; D call uncertain. Trimming shortened V by 3 bases and J by 0 bases, and 6 bases separated the two germline ends. CDR1 MNHEY and CDR2 SVGAGI come from the germline V gene. This CDR3 has 14 amino acids. The CDR3 DNA reads as TGTGCCAGCAGTTATACGGGCTCTGGAAACACCATATATTTT. This codes for CASSYTGSGNTIYF.

The chain carries TRBV30 and TRBJ1-2; D might be TRBD1 (6 bases). Germline CDR1 is GTSNPN and CDR2 is SVGIG (reference sequence). This CDR3 has 15 residues. Between the trimmed V and J ends, which lost 3 bases and 3 bases, there was a span of 17 bases. In DNA form, the CDR3 reads TGTGCCTGGAGAAGGCTTACAGGGAAAGACTATGGCTACACCTTC. Protein sequence: CAWRRLTGKDYGYTF.

This rearrangement joins TRBV27 to TRBJ2-5; 8 nucleotides line up with TRBD2. CDR3 length equals 15 residues. After removal of 5 bases from V and 5 bases from J, the junction contained 10 bases not matched to a gene. Germline CDR1 is MNHEY and CDR2 is SMNVEV (reference sequence). The CDR3 reads CASSAQRETRETQYF. DNA for the CDR3: TGTGCCAGCAGTGCCCAGCGGGAGACGAGGGAGACCCAGTACTTC.

Here the CDR3 DNA reads TGTGCCAGCTCAACTCGGGAGATGGGGTTCGAAGCTTTCTTT. Encoded protein: CASSTREMGFEAFF. This chain joins TRBV18 and TRBJ1-1; D unclear. This CDR3 is 14 amino acids long. Deletions cut 5 bases from V and 8 bases from J, with 18 bases between. Germline CDR1 and CDR2: KGHSH and LQKENI.

This clone was recorded only once. V and J are TRBV10-3 and TRBJ2-1, with D hard to call. Germline V lookup: CDR1 ENHRY, CDR2 SYGVKD. This CDR3 is 13 amino acids long. Trimming took off 5 bases at V and 2 bases at J, with 7 bases between the two ends. The CDR3 region has the DNA TGTGCCATCAGTTCTAATCCCTACAATGAGCAGTTCTTC. Translation gives CAISSNPYNEQFF.

The chain recombines TRBV6-5 with TRBJ1-2; 10 nucleotides agree with TRBD1. There are 15 residues in the CDR3. The ends lost 4 bases at V and 5 bases at J; junction bases unmatched: 7. Germline lookup yields CDR1 MNHEY and CDR2 SVGAGI. The CDR3 region has the DNA TGTGCCAGCAGTTCCAGACAGGGGGCGATGTATGGCTACACCTTC. Amino acid sequence: CASSSRQGAMYGYTF.

The chain employs TRBV5-4 and TRBJ2-1; 8 bases map to TRBD2. V gave up 5 bases and J gave up 2 bases; unmatched junction bases: 6. In germline, CDR1 is SGHNT, CDR2 YYREEE (reference sequence). CDR3 length: 15 amino acids. This CDR3 is CASSPSGSPYNEQFF. The CDR3 bases are TGTGCCAGCAGTCCCAGCGGGAGCCCCTACAATGAGCAGTTCTTC.

The chain couples TRBV7-9 to TRBJ1-2; D is unresolved. Trimming took off 1 base at V and 4 bases at J, with 13 bases between the two ends. The CDR3 sequence is 15 residues long. Germline V gene sequence: CDR1 SEHNR, CDR2 FQNEAQ (reference sequence). The CDR3 here is CASSLGHELSYGYTF. The CDR3 region has the DNA TGTGCCAGCAGCTTAGGACATGAGTTATCCTATGGCTACACCTTC.

In this sample, this clone turned up a few times. This rearrangement joins TRBV30 to TRBJ1-4; weak D call: TRBD1 (5 bases). This CDR3 is 13 amino acids long. The V gene's germline CDR1 is GTSNPN and CDR2 SVGIG (reference sequence). V lost 6 bases and J 7 bases, leaving 15 bases between the germline ends. The CDR3: CACSPGFGEKLFF. The CDR3 DNA sequence: TGTGCCTGCTCCCCAGGGTTTGGTGAAAAACTGTTTTTT.

This clone was picked up one time. V gene TRBV11-3 combines with J gene TRBJ2-7; D unclear. Germline loops: CDR1 SGHNT, CDR2 YENEEA. V lost 5 bases to trimming and J lost 4 bases, with 18 bases between them. The CDR3 runs 15 residues. CDR3 residues: CASSPDPPGGYEQYF. The CDR3 DNA is TGTGCCAGCAGCCCAGATCCCCCTGGCGGATACGAGCAGTACTTC.

The V call is TRBV6-1, the J call TRBJ1-5; 8 bases agree with TRBD1. The length of the CDR3 is 15 residues. With 3 bases clipped from V and 2 bases from J, the junction kept 3 bases outside the gene matches. Germline V gene sequence: CDR1 MNHNS, CDR2 SASEGT. CDR3 loop: CASSEDRDGNQPQHF. CDR3 nucleotides: TGTGCCAGCAGTGAGGACAGGGACGGCAATCAGCCCCAGCATTTT.

V is TRBV5-4 and J is TRBJ2-1; 7 bases match TRBD1. The ends lost 4 bases at V and 6 bases at J; junction bases unmatched: 13. The CDR3 covers 16 residues. Germline-derived CDR1 and CDR2 are SGHNT and YYREEE (reference sequence). CDR3 nucleotides: TGTGCCAGCAGCGGAATACAGGGGATTTCGGGCAATGAGCAGTTCTTC. Amino acids: CASSGIQGISGNEQFF.

The V and J genes are TRBV10-3 and TRBJ2-1, with D hard to call. The V gene's germline CDR1 is ENHRY and CDR2 SYGVKD. V was cut by 0 bases and J by 2 bases, with 8 bases left in between. This CDR3 has 15 residues. The CDR3 loop is CAISESGGAYNEQFF. In DNA, the CDR3 is TGTGCCATCAGTGAGTCCGGCGGTGCCTACAATGAGCAGTTCTTC.

The chain couples TRBV28 to TRBJ1-6, with TRBD1 matching over 7 bases. The length of the CDR3 is 13 residues. With 4 bases clipped from V and 10 bases from J, the junction kept 4 bases outside the gene matches. CDR1 MDHEN and CDR2 SYDVKM come from the germline V gene. CDR3 coding DNA: TGTGCCAGCAGTTACAGGGGCGGATCACCCCTCCACTTT. Its translation is CASSYRGGSPLHF.

The V and J genes are TRBV28 and TRBJ1-4; 9 bases match TRBD1. CDR3 size: 16 residues. Losses at the gene ends were 4 bases for V and 13 bases for J; bases not matched to a gene: 16. The germline CDR1 and CDR2 sequences are MDHEN and SYDVKM. CDR3 sequence: CASSSPGQGRGFVLFF. The CDR3, as DNA: TGTGCCAGCAGTTCGCCGGGACAGGGACGTGGGTTCGTACTGTTTTTT.

This chain uses TRBV10-3 with TRBJ1-1; TRBD1 is a possible D gene (5 bases). Germline CDR1 and CDR2: ENHRY and SYGVKD. This CDR3 spans 14 amino acids. The ends were cut back, 4 bases at V and 6 bases at J, with 15 bases in the middle. The chain's CDR3 is CAISGGRVMAEAFF. DNA for the CDR3: TGTGCCATCAGTGGGGGCAGGGTGATGGCTGAAGCTTTCTTT.

V is TRBV18 and J is TRBJ2-7; TRBD2 is a possible D gene (5 bases). Germline CDR1 KGHSH, CDR2 LQKENI. V was shortened by 5 bases and J by 0 bases, with 11 bases between the two germline ends. This CDR3 contains 14 residues. In DNA form, the CDR3 reads TGTGCCAGCTCAACCGGACGGGGCTCCTACGAGCAGTACTTC. Encoded protein: CASSTGRGSYEQYF.

This clone is medium-sized (0.01 to 0.1%). This same CDR3 is encoded by further DNA sequences in the sample. Here the CDR3 DNA reads TGCGCCAGCAGCTTCGGGAGGGCTTCGGAAACTGAAGCTTTCTTT. It encodes CASSFGRASETEAFF. The rearrangement links TRBV5-1 to TRBJ1-1; unclear D gene. There are 15 residues in the CDR3. V was trimmed by 2 bases and J by 5 bases, leaving 16 bases between them. Per germline, CDR1 SGHRS and CDR2 YFSETQ.

The rearrangement joins TRBV6-6 to TRBJ2-5; 7 bases map to TRBD1. Germline trimming cut 6 bases from V and 2 bases from J; bases unmatched to any gene: 3. This CDR3 comprises 13 residues. CDR1 is MNHNY, CDR2 SVGAGI, per germline (reference sequence). CDR3 residues: CASRSDRQETQYF. The CDR3 nucleotides are TGTGCCAGCAGATCGGACAGGCAAGAGACCCAGTACTTC.